This entry lists 20 T cell receptor beta chains sequenced from one sample in a study of patients and donors after allogeneic stem cell transplantation. TCRdb used MiXCR to reprocess the RT-PCR reads, holding one entry per CDR3 protein. The sample consists of 87,000 or so distinct CDR3 sequences, roughly 5.2% of them appearing once. The sample was blood, either unsorted or a sorted T cell fraction (not recorded which). The receptors shown here come from a human donor who was either an allogeneic HSCT recipient or a stem cell or donor lymphocyte infusion donor (not recorded which). It is not recorded whose cells these are; they may come from a transplant donor.

The CDR3 region is CASSFVSGGADTQYF. CDR3 DNA sequence: TGTGCCAGCAGCTTTGTTAGCGGGGGGGCAGATACGCAGTATTTT. The chain is built from TRBV7-3 and TRBJ2-3; the match to TRBD2 covers 11 bases. Trimming cost V 3 bases and J 4 bases; bases outside gene matches: 3. The length of the CDR3 is 15 residues. Germline V gene lookup returns CDR1 SGHTA and CDR2 FQGTGA.

Ten or more counts support this clonotype. The CDR3 region has the DNA TGCAGCAAAAGAGTTTACAATGAGCAGTTCTTC. The encoded protein is CSKRVYNEQFF. The J gene is TRBJ2-1, the V gene TRBV29-1; no reliable D call. Germline CDR1 SQVTM, CDR2 ANQGSEA. The CDR3 is made up of 11 amino acids. Trimming left V 8 bases short and J 4 bases short, with 9 bases between.

The table lists this clonotype with many counts. The rearrangement uses TRBV10-3 and TRBJ2-5; D ambiguous. In germline, CDR1 is ENHRY, CDR2 SYGVKD. The V end lost 1 base, the J end lost 7 bases, and 22 bases lay between the germline ends. The CDR3 spans 17 residues. The CDR3 sequence is CAISELLSESRLGTQYF. CDR3 in DNA: TGTGCCATCAGTGAGTTGCTCAGCGAATCCCGTTTGGGGACCCAGTACTTC.

This clonotype was counted at least ten times. J is TRBJ2-1 and V is TRBV5-4; weak D call: TRBD1 (5 bases). The CDR3 spans 16 residues. Germline CDR1 is SGHNT and CDR2 is YYREEE (reference sequence). The V end lost 2 bases, the J end lost 7 bases, and 19 bases lay between the germline ends. Here the CDR3 reads CASSLRAGQSRNEQFF. The CDR3 bases are TGTGCCAGCAGCTTAAGGGCAGGGCAGAGTCGGAATGAGCAGTTCTTC.

The V gene is TRBV5-1, the J gene TRBJ2-1; TRBD2 matches 10 bases. The CDR3 is 15 amino acids. Germline loops: CDR1 SGHRS, CDR2 YFSETQ. Trimming at V came to 4 bases and at J to 4 bases, leaving 5 bases not matched to a gene. The CDR3 region has the DNA TGCGCCAGCAGCGTAACTAGCGGGACTTACAATGAGCAGTTCTTC. Its translation is CASSVTSGTYNEQFF.

This clonotype was picked up a small number of times. This chain joins TRBV11-3 and TRBJ1-1, with D maybe TRBD1 (5 bases). The germline CDR1 and CDR2 sequences are SGHNT and YENEEA. The V gene lost 5 bases and the J gene lost 4 bases, with 11 bases spanning the gap. The CDR3 totals 13 residues. The CDR3 is CASSLTQGTEAFF. The CDR3, as DNA: TGTGCCAGCAGCCTGACGCAGGGCACTGAAGCTTTCTTT.

In this sample, this clonotype turned up many times. The chain recombines TRBV12-3 or TRBV12-4 with TRBJ2-3; 8 nucleotides agree with TRBD1. The CDR3 is made up of 15 amino acids. Losses at the gene ends were 2 bases for V and 1 base for J; bases not matched to a gene: 2. The CDR3 sequence is CASSLTGQGTDTQYF. CDR3 nucleotide sequence: TGTGCCAGCAGTTTAACGGGACAGGGCACAGATACGCAGTATTTT.

This clonotype showed up many times. The chain has TRBV14 and TRBJ2-5, with D perhaps TRBD2 (5 bases). The length of the CDR3 is 15 residues. Germline CDR1 SGHDN, CDR2 FVKESK. The V gene lost 4 bases and the J gene lost 7 bases, with 19 bases spanning the gap. The chain's CDR3 is CASSLLGLSGGTQYF. The DNA of the CDR3 is TGTGCCAGCAGCCTCCTAGGACTTTCCGGCGGGACCCAGTACTTC.

The sample holds many counts of this clonotype. This chain joins TRBV3-1 and TRBJ2-7; unclear D gene. The germline V gene encodes CDR1 LGHDT and CDR2 YNNKEL (reference sequence). The CDR3 has 14 residues. V was clipped by 5 bases and J by 5 bases, with 16 bases between them. In nucleotides, the CDR3 is TGTGCCAGCAGCTCCAATTGGGATGGGAACGAGCAGTACTTC. This translates into CASSSNWDGNEQYF.

This chain links TRBV18 with TRBJ1-1, with D perhaps matching TRBD1 (6 bases). Per germline, CDR1 KGHSH and CDR2 LQKENI. V gave up 8 bases and J gave up 4 bases, with 23 bases separating them. The CDR3 is 16 residues long. The CDR3: CASRPGVLRLATEAFF. CDR3 nucleotides: TGTGCCAGCCGACCAGGGGTCCTTCGTCTGGCCACTGAAGCTTTCTTT.

This rearrangement joins TRBV4-1 to TRBJ1-6; D gene ambiguous. V was clipped by 0 bases and J by 5 bases, with 11 bases between them. Germline V gene lookup returns CDR1 MGHRA and CDR2 YSYEKL. The CDR3 runs to 16 residues. This CDR3 is CASSQDSGSDNSPLHF. The CDR3 bases are TGCGCCAGCAGCCAAGATTCGGGTTCGGATAATTCACCCCTCCACTTT.

This clonotype was observed a handful of times. V is TRBV11-2 and J is TRBJ1-4; D gene unclear. Germline-derived CDR1 and CDR2 are SGHAT and FQNNGV. Trimming removed 2 bases from V and 0 bases from J, with 19 bases in between. This CDR3 is built from 19 residues. The CDR3 coding sequence is TGTGCCAGCAGCTTAATACGTGGAGGACCAGTTGCAACTAATGAAAAACTGTTTTTT. As protein: CASSLIRGGPVATNEKLFF.

This clonotype was counted many times. The chain joins TRBV7-2 to TRBJ2-1; 13 bases map to TRBD2. The CDR3 sequence is 15 residues long. CDR1 and CDR2 (germline): SGHTA, FQGNSA. With V trimmed by 4 bases and J by 7 bases, 4 bases remained unmatched. CDR3 amino acids: CASSSTSGRRNEQFF. The DNA of the CDR3 is TGTGCCAGCAGCTCGACTAGCGGGAGGCGGAATGAGCAGTTCTTC.

Ten or more counts support this clonotype. The rearrangement uses TRBV10-3 and TRBJ1-5, with D unclear. Trimming took off 3 bases at V and 11 bases at J, with 8 bases between the two ends. Germline V CDR1 and CDR2: ENHRY, SYGVKD. The CDR3 runs 11 residues. The CDR3 protein is CAISDGRSQHF. In DNA form, the CDR3 reads TGTGCCATCAGTGACGGGAGGTCCCAGCATTTT.

The chain joins TRBV29-1 to TRBJ2-2; no reliable D call. The V gene lost 6 bases and the J gene lost 0 bases, with 11 bases spanning the gap. CDR1 is SQVTM, CDR2 ANQGSEA, per germline. The CDR3 is made up of 14 amino acids. CDR3 sequence: CSVSIVPNTGELFF. In nucleotides, the CDR3 is TGCAGCGTGTCGATAGTCCCGAACACCGGGGAGCTGTTTTTT.

CDR3 protein: CASSLLGKMETQYF. The CDR3 DNA follows: TGTGCCAGCAGCTTGTTAGGGAAGATGGAGACCCAGTACTTC. The chain joins TRBV5-5 to TRBJ2-5; no clear D gene. With 1 base removed from V and 5 bases from J, the gap between germline ends came to 12 bases. Germline V gives CDR1 SGHKS, CDR2 YYEKEE (reference sequence). The length of the CDR3 is 14 residues.

Many counts were recorded for this clonotype. The chain recombines TRBV29-1 with TRBJ2-1; TRBD1 is a possible D gene (5 bases). This CDR3 has 14 amino acids. V shed 3 bases and J shed 6 bases, with 15 bases lying between them. Per germline, CDR1 SQVTM and CDR2 ANQGSEA. For the CDR3, the DNA is TGCAGCGTTGATGGGGCTACAGCTATCAATGAGCAGTTCTTC. Its protein product is CSVDGATAINEQFF.

This clonotype occurred many times. The chain employs TRBV10-2 and TRBJ2-3; TRBD2 matches 8 bases. Losses at the gene ends were 11 bases for V and 1 base for J; bases not matched to a gene: 11. This CDR3 has 15 residues. The germline gives CDR1 WSHSY, CDR2 SAAADI. The DNA of the CDR3 is TGCGCCGCCCGCGGGTTGCGGGAGGGCACAGATACGCAGTATTTT. Translation: CAARGLREGTDTQYF.

This clonotype appeared many times. The chain has TRBV12-3 or TRBV12-4 and TRBJ2-7, with 14 bases that match TRBD2. The V and J ends lost 5 bases and 1 base, in that order; junction bases with no gene match: 7. This CDR3 has 17 amino acids. DNA of the CDR3: TGTGCCAGCAGTCCCGAGGGACTAGCGGGAGTGTCCTACGAGCAGTACTTC. It codes for CASSPEGLAGVSYEQYF.

This clonotype was observed many times. V and J are TRBV6-1 and TRBJ1-6, with D uncertain. The CDR3 has 15 amino acids. Germline CDR1 is MNHNS and CDR2 is SASEGT. V lost 7 bases and J lost 7, with 17 bases in between. In DNA, the CDR3 is TGTGCCAGCATGGCCGAGAGCTCTCTAAATTCACCCCTCCACTTT. This translates into CASMAESSLNSPLHF.